This T cell receptor (beta chain) was identified in a study of cytomegalovirus exposure and HLA in healthy donors. This CDR3 contains 12 residues. CDR1 SGHRS and CDR2 YFSETQ come from the germline V gene. V lost 4 bases, J lost 5 bases, and 6 bases lay in between. Data came from immunoSEQ multiplex PCR; TCRdb stores just in-frame clones and leaves some out. The profile shows some 110,000 clones, roughly 88% of them singletons. Material for sequencing was PBMCs. This sequence was found in a man younger than 35 in good health and CMV-seronegative. This rearrangement joins TRBV5-1 to TRBJ1-4, with unresolved D. DNA for the CDR3: TGCGCCAGCAGCCGTGAGAATGAAAAACTGTTTTTT. This translates into CASSRENEKLFF.